These 30 T cell receptor beta chains originate from one sample sequenced in a study of blood T cell repertoires in COVID-19. Assay used: immunoSEQ multiplex PCR; TCRdb lists only in-frame clones, some missing. The table records under 250,000 clones, more than 65% of them present only once. Material for sequencing was peripheral blood. The receptors stem from a man aged 50 to 59 with active or convalescent COVID-19.

J is TRBJ2-5 and V is TRBV29-1, with D tentatively TRBD1 (6 bases). The CDR3 extends over 13 amino acids. V was cut by 4 bases and J by 1 base, with 10 bases left in between. CDR1 and CDR2 from the germline V gene are SQVTM and ANQGSEA. CDR3 protein: CSVVRQVQETQYF. DNA for the CDR3: TGCAGCGTTGTCCGACAGGTCCAAGAGACCCAGTACTTC.

The rearrangement uses TRBV5-1 and TRBJ2-3; D may be TRBD1 (6 bases). Germline V gene lookup returns CDR1 SGHRS and CDR2 YFSETQ. The CDR3 spans 14 residues. The V end lost 5 bases, the J end lost 1 base, and 11 bases lay between the germline ends. CDR3 loop: CASSPGQRTDTQYF. Here the CDR3 DNA reads TGCGCCAGCAGTCCCGGACAGCGCACAGATACGCAGTATTTT.

The chain carries TRBV28 and TRBJ1-2; D ambiguous. CDR1 MDHEN and CDR2 SYDVKM come from the germline V gene. With 5 bases removed from V and 1 base from J, the gap between germline ends came to 5 bases. The CDR3 runs 12 residues. The CDR3 DNA follows: TGTGCCAGCAGTCCCAATAACTATGGCTACACCTTC. This gives the protein CASSPNNYGYTF.

The rearrangement joins TRBV5-1 to TRBJ2-5, with a possible D match to TRBD2 (5 bases). The germline V gene has CDR1 SGHRS and CDR2 YFSETQ. Trimming cost V 4 bases and J 4 bases, with 14 bases left between them. This CDR3 has 14 residues. The DNA for the CDR3 is TGCGCCAGCAGCGTTACGGGGAGAGGAGAGACCCAGTACTTC. It translates to CASSVTGRGETQYF.

The V call is TRBV5-1, the J call TRBJ1-4; unclear D gene. This CDR3 is built from 15 residues. V lost 2 bases and J 0 bases, leaving 8 bases between the germline ends. Germline CDR1 reads SGHRS; CDR2 reads YFSETQ. The CDR3 spells CASSFTAATNEKLFF. The DNA for the CDR3 is TGCGCCAGCAGCTTCACAGCTGCAACTAATGAAAAACTGTTTTTT. Full variable domain (missing parts from reference TRBV5-1 and TRBJ1-4): KAGVTQTPRYLIKTRGQQVTLSCSPISGHRSVSWYQQTPGQGLQFLFEYFSETQRNKGNFPGRFSGRQFSNSRSEMNVSTLELGDSALYLCASSFTAATNEKLFFGSGTQLSVL.

The chain joins TRBV3-1 (or the pseudogene TRBV3-2) to TRBJ1-1; D possibly corresponds to TRBD1 (6 bases). This CDR3 has 15 residues. Trimming stripped 1 base from V and 1 base from J, with 10 bases between. Germline lookup yields CDR1 LGHDT and CDR2 YNNKEL (reference sequence). The CDR3 DNA sequence: TGTGCCAGCAGCCAAGGTCCGACAGGGAACACTGAAGCTTTCTTT. Protein: CASSQGPTGNTEAFF.

The CDR3 region is CASSLALGQGSTDTQYF. As DNA, the CDR3 is TGTGCCAGCAGCTTAGCGCTCGGGCAGGGGTCGACAGATACGCAGTATTTT. The chain has TRBV7-2 and TRBJ2-3; perhaps TRBD1 as D (6 bases). Germline CDR1 and CDR2: SGHTA and FQGNSA. The CDR3 length is 17 residues. Trimming left V 0 bases short and J 3 bases short, with 16 bases between. The full variable domain, rest sourced from reference TRBV7-2 and TRBJ2-3, is GAGVSQSPSNKVTEKGKDVELRCDPISGHTALYWYRQSLGQGLEFLIYFQGNSAPDKSGLPSDRFSAERTGGSVSTLTIQRTQQEDSAVYLCASSLALGQGSTDTQYFGPGTRLTVL.

The rearrangement joins TRBV6-5 to TRBJ2-1, with D possibly TRBD2 on 5 matching bases. Trimming took 11 bases from V and 6 from J, leaving 23 bases between them. This CDR3 has 15 residues. CDR1 is MNHEY, CDR2 SVGAGI, per germline. CDR3 loop: CAVTPNPGGGNEQFF. CDR3 in DNA: TGTGCCGTCACCCCCAACCCCGGAGGTGGCAATGAGCAGTTCTTC.

This clone was found a few times. The V and J genes are TRBV7-2 and TRBJ2-3; D ambiguous. Germline-derived CDR1 and CDR2 are SGHTA and FQGNSA. This CDR3 is built from 13 residues. The V end lost 5 bases, the J end lost 4 bases, and 10 bases lay between the germline ends. The CDR3 nucleotides read TGTGCCAGCAGCCAGGCGTGGCCAGATACGCAGTATTTT. Translation: CASSQAWPDTQYF. Combining the CDR3 with reference TRBV7-2 and TRBJ2-3 gives the whole variable domain GAGVSQSPSNKVTEKGKDVELRCDPISGHTALYWYRQSLGQGLEFLIYFQGNSAPDKSGLPSDRFSAERTGGSVSTLTIQRTQQEDSAVYLCASSQAWPDTQYFGPGTRLTVL.

The chain combines TRBV7-5 with TRBJ2-7; the D segment call TRBD2 is taken from the table without a DNA check. TRBV7-5 is an annotated pseudogene. The CDR3 totals 15 residues. The CDR3 sequence is CVRSFHPGDPCEQYF. CDR3 DNA: TGTGTCAGAAGCTTCCATCCGGGGGACCCATGCGAGCAGTACTTC.

This sequence joins TRBV11-2 and TRBJ2-1, with a possible D match to TRBD1 (6 bases). Per germline, CDR1 SGHAT and CDR2 FQNNGV. Trimming shortened V by 4 bases and J by 3 bases, and 19 bases separated the two germline ends. CDR3 length: 17 amino acids. The CDR3 sequence is CASSYRALPQIYNEQFF. Here the CDR3 DNA reads TGTGCCAGCAGCTACAGGGCCCTACCCCAGATCTACAATGAGCAGTTCTTC.

The chain combines TRBV6-1 with TRBJ2-5, with D possibly being TRBD1 (7 bases). The CDR3 is 15 residues long. Germline assignment: CDR1 MNHNS and CDR2 SASEGT. Trimming removed 3 bases from V and 5 bases from J, with 16 bases in between. CDR3 amino acids: CASSEATGRFETQYF. For the CDR3, the DNA is TGTGCCAGCAGTGAGGCGACAGGGAGGTTTGAGACCCAGTACTTC.

The V gene is TRBV30, the J gene TRBJ2-7; D call uncertain. CDR1 is GTSNPN, CDR2 SVGIG, per germline (reference sequence). There are 12 residues in the CDR3. V lost 2 bases and J lost 2, with 7 bases in between. CDR3 DNA: TGTGCCTGGAGTCCAACAACCTACGAGCAGTACTTC. Its protein product is CAWSPTTYEQYF.

With regard to this clone: Additional DNA sequences in this sample encode the identical CDR3. This chain joins TRBV29-1 and TRBJ2-1; 10 bases line up with TRBD1. The CDR3 is 13 amino acids. Trimming at V came to 4 bases and at J to 3 bases, leaving 0 bases not matched to a gene. From germline, CDR1 is SQVTM and CDR2 ANQGSEA. CDR3: CSVGTGGYNEQFF. CDR3 DNA sequence: TGCAGCGTTGGGACAGGGGGCTACAATGAGCAGTTCTTC.

This clone was counted between two and nine times. The V gene is TRBV5-1, the J gene TRBJ1-4, with 9 positions matching TRBD1. This CDR3 region has 15 residues. CDR1 is SGHRS and CDR2 is YFSETQ in the germline V gene. V dropped 4 bases and J dropped 8; count of bases not matched to a gene: 9. The CDR3: CASSTGQGTGEKLFF. CDR3 sequence (DNA): TGCGCCAGCAGCACCGGACAGGGGACGGGAGAAAAACTGTTTTTT.

The chain has TRBV11-1 and TRBJ2-5; 8 bases fit TRBD1. The ends lost 1 base at V and 5 bases at J; junction bases unmatched: 6. The CDR3 spans 15 residues. Germline loops: CDR1 SGHAT, CDR2 FQDESV (reference sequence). In nucleotides, the CDR3 is TGTGCCAGCAGCTTAGGAGGACAGGGCTGGGAGACCCAGTACTTC. It encodes CASSLGGQGWETQYF.

The V call is TRBV19, the J call TRBJ1-1, with 8 bases that match TRBD1. The germline gives CDR1 LNHDA, CDR2 SQIVND (reference sequence). The CDR3 runs 15 residues. V lost 5 bases, J lost 1 base, and 6 bases stayed unmatched. In DNA, the CDR3 is TGTGCCAGTAGTGAGACAGGGGTTGGGAACACTGAAGCTTTCTTT. Protein product: CASSETGVGNTEAFF.

CDR3 protein: CASSQDGQGGNQPQHF. Written as DNA, the CDR3 is TGTGCCAGCAGCCAAGATGGACAGGGGGGCAATCAGCCCCAGCATTTT. The rearrangement links TRBV4-2 to TRBJ1-5, with 10 nucleotides matching TRBD1. This CDR3 has 16 amino acids. Germline trimming cut 0 bases from V and 2 bases from J; bases unmatched to any gene: 1. Germline-derived CDR1 and CDR2 are LGHNA and YNFKEQ.

The DNA for the CDR3 is TGCGCCAGCAGCTTGGTTAGGACAGGGGACACTGAAGCTTTCTTT. Translated, it gives CASSLVRTGDTEAFF. This chain uses TRBV5-1 with TRBJ1-1, with 9 bases lining up with TRBD1. The V gene's germline CDR1 is SGHRS and CDR2 YFSETQ. V lost 0 bases, J lost 3 bases, and 3 bases stayed unmatched. This CDR3 is 15 amino acids long.

The chain employs TRBV27 and TRBJ1-1; the match to TRBD1 covers 9 bases. The CDR3 is 16 residues long. Germline lookup yields CDR1 MNHEY and CDR2 SMNVEV (reference sequence). The J segment lost 4 bases and the V segment lost 3 bases, leaving 9 bases of the junction unmatched. The CDR3 region is CASSFRGQGPRTEAFF. In DNA form, the CDR3 reads TGTGCCAGCAGTTTCCGCGGACAGGGGCCGCGCACTGAAGCTTTCTTT.

The chain combines TRBV3-1 (or the pseudogene TRBV3-2) with TRBJ1-1; possible D gene TRBD1, 5 bases. This CDR3 region has 12 residues. CDR1 and CDR2 (germline): LGHDT, YNNKEL (reference sequence). V was pared by 4 bases and J by 14 bases, with 17 bases between. The CDR3 bases are TGTGCCAGCAGCCCCCCGGGGGGAGCTAGCTTCTTT. This translates into CASSPPGGASFF.

In its sample, this clone was seen once. The rearrangement joins TRBV19 to TRBJ2-7, with a weak D call TRBD2 (6 bases). This CDR3 has 15 residues. With 5 bases removed from V and 0 bases from J, the gap between germline ends came to 14 bases. Per the germline V gene, CDR1 is LNHDA and CDR2 is SQIVND (reference sequence). The CDR3 nucleotides read TGTGCCAGTAGTCCCCAAGGTAGCGGCTCCTACGAGCAGTACTTC. This codes for CASSPQGSGSYEQYF. The full variable domain, completed using reference TRBV19 and TRBJ2-7, is DGGITQSPKYLFRKEGQNVTLSCEQNLNHDAMYWYRQDPGQGLRLIYYSQIVNDFQKGDIAEGYSVSREKKESFPLTVTSAQKNPTAFYLCASSPQGSGSYEQYFGPGTRLTVT.

This clone was seen only a few times. This sequence joins TRBV5-1 and TRBJ2-7; tentatively, D is TRBD2 (5 bases). CDR1 and CDR2 from the germline V gene are SGHRS and YFSETQ. This CDR3 region has 14 residues. Trimming cost V 1 base and J 6 bases, with 14 bases left between them. Here the CDR3 reads CASSLTRVAREQYF. The CDR3 DNA follows: TGCGCCAGCAGCTTGACGAGGGTGGCGCGCGAGCAGTACTTC.

V usage is TRBV9 and J usage is TRBJ2-1, with TRBD2 matching 8 bases. The J segment lost 2 bases and the V segment lost 4 bases, leaving 5 bases of the junction unmatched. Germline CDR1 SGDLS, CDR2 YYNGEE. The CDR3 is made up of 15 amino acids. This chain's CDR3 is CASSLLSGTYNEQFF. The CDR3 DNA reads as TGTGCCAGCAGCTTACTTAGCGGGACCTACAATGAGCAGTTCTTC.

The rearrangement uses TRBV4-2 and TRBJ1-2; no reliable D call. V was trimmed by 4 bases and J by 4 bases, leaving 13 bases between them. This CDR3 has 14 amino acids. Germline V gene data show CDR1 as LGHNA and CDR2 as YNFKEQ. The CDR3, as DNA: TGTGCCAGCAGCCCCGAGGAGGGTTCCTATGGCTACACCTTC. Residues: CASSPEEGSYGYTF.

The chain links TRBV11-3 to TRBJ1-6, with 8 bases identical to TRBD1. Germline V CDR1 and CDR2: SGHNT, YENEEA. There are 17 residues in the CDR3. V trimming: 3 bases; J trimming: 9 bases; junction bases outside the gene matches: 13. DNA of the CDR3: TGTGCCAGCAGCTTGACCTCCAGGGGGCCCCCGAGTTCACCCCTCCACTTT. This sequence encodes CASSLTSRGPPSSPLHF.

Written as DNA, the CDR3 is TGTGCCAGTAAACAGGGCGAGGACACCGGGGAGCTGTTTTTT. This translates into CASKQGEDTGELFF. The chain links TRBV19 to TRBJ2-2; D may be TRBD1 (6 bases). CDR1 LNHDA and CDR2 SQIVND come from the germline V gene (reference sequence). Trimming took 7 bases from V and 3 from J, leaving 12 bases between them. CDR3 length: 14 residues.

The CDR3 reads CASSLVGGQGNTEAFF. The DNA for the CDR3 is TGCGCCAGCAGCTTGGTCGGGGGGCAGGGGAACACTGAAGCTTTCTTT. V and J are TRBV5-1 and TRBJ1-1; TRBD1 might be the D (6 bases). V gave up 0 bases and J gave up 1 base, with 13 bases separating them. The CDR3 totals 16 residues. Per the germline V gene, CDR1 is SGHRS and CDR2 is YFSETQ. The entire variable domain, with the rest obtained from reference TRBV5-1 and TRBJ1-1, is as follows: KAGVTQTPRYLIKTRGQQVTLSCSPISGHRSVSWYQQTPGQGLQFLFEYFSETQRNKGNFPGRFSGRQFSNSRSEMNVSTLELGDSALYLCASSLVGGQGNTEAFFGQGTRLTVV.

CDR3 sequence reads: CAWTEDPNEKLFF. The CDR3 DNA reads TGTGCCTGGACTGAGGATCCTAATGAAAAACTGTTTTTT. V usage is TRBV30 and J usage is TRBJ1-4; D uncertain. This CDR3 has 13 amino acids. Germline lookup yields CDR1 GTSNPN and CDR2 SVGIG (reference sequence). Trimming shortened V by 4 bases and J by 3 bases, and 9 bases separated the two germline ends.

This sequence joins TRBV9 and TRBJ2-2; 15 bases line up with TRBD2. Looked up from germline, CDR1 is SGDLS and CDR2 is YYNGEE. The CDR3 extends over 17 amino acids. Germline trimming cut 4 bases from V and 4 bases from J; bases unmatched to any gene: 5. The CDR3: CASSTGLAGGGTGELFF. CDR3 in DNA: TGTGCCAGCAGCACGGGACTAGCGGGGGGAGGCACCGGGGAGCTGTTTTTT.